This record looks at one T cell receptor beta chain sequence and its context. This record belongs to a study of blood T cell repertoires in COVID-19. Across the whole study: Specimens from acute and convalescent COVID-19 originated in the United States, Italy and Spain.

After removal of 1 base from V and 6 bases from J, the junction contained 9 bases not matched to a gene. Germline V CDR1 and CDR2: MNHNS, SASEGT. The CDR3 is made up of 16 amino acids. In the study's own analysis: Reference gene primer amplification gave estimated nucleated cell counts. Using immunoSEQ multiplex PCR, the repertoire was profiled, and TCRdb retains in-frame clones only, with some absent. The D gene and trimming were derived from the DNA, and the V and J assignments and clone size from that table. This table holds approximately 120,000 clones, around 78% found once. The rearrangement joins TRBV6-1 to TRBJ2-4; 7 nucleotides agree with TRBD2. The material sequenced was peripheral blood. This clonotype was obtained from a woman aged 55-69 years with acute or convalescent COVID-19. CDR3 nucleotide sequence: TGTGCCAGCAGTGAAGGGGACGGGAGGCCTTCAAACATTCAGTACTTC. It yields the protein CASSEGDGRPSNIQYF.